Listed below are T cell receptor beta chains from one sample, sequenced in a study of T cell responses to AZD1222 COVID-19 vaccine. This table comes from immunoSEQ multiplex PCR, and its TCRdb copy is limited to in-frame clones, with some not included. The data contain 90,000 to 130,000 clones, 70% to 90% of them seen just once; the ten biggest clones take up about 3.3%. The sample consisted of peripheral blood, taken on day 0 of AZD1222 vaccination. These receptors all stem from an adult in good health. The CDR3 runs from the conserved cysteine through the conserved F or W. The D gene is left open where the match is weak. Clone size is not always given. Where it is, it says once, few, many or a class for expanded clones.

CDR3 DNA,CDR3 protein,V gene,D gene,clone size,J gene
TGTGCCAGCAGTCGGTCTAGGAACCACAATGAGCAGTTCTTC,CASSRSRNHNEQFF,TRBV3-1/TRBV3-2,NA,many,TRBJ2-1
TGTGCCAGCAGCGGGCTCCAGGGTGCAGAGACCCAGTACTTC,CASSGLQGAETQYF,TRBV28,NA,NA,TRBJ2-5
TGTGCCAGCAGCCGGGACAGGGGCAATCAGCCCCAGCATTTT,CASSRDRGNQPQHF,TRBV7-8,TRBD1,few,TRBJ1-5
TGCAGCGTTGTCCCCAGTACCTACGAGCAGTACTTC,CSVVPSTYEQYF,TRBV29-1,NA,NA,TRBJ2-7
TGTGCCAGCAGTCGGCTGGGGAGGAACACTGAAGCTTTCTTT,CASSRLGRNTEAFF,TRBV6-5,NA,NA,TRBJ1-1
TGTGCCACCAGCAGAGATATGACGAACACTGAAGCTTTCTTT,CATSRDMTNTEAFF,TRBV15,NA,once,TRBJ1-1
TGTGCCATCAACGGGGGAGATCCGGGTTGGCAGCAGTACTTC,CAINGGDPGWQQYF,TRBV10-3,NA,NA,TRBJ2-7
TGTGCCAGCAGTGAGAGGGGTGGTCTCTCCCCAGATACGCAGTATTTT,CASSERGGLSPDTQYF,TRBV6-1,NA,NA,TRBJ2-3
TGTGCCAGCAGCGTAGTCTCCGGACAGATGACTGAAGCTTTCTTT,CASSVVSGQMTEAFF,TRBV9,NA,NA,TRBJ1-1
TGTGCCAGCAGAAATAGGGTTATAAGCGGGGGGGCTGATACGCAGTATTTT,CASRNRVISGGADTQYF,TRBV7-2,TRBD2,NA,TRBJ2-3
TGTGCCAGCACCTTGGGAGGGAACTTCGGTCAGCCCCAGCATTTT,CASTLGGNFGQPQHF,TRBV28,NA,NA,TRBJ1-5
TGTGCCACCAGTGGAAAGGGATTGATAGACACTGAAGCTTTCTTT,CATSGKGLIDTEAFF,TRBV24-1,NA,NA,TRBJ1-1
TGTGCCAGCAGTGAAGGGGAATCTCCCTATGGCTACACCTTC,CASSEGESPYGYTF,TRBV6-1,NA,NA,TRBJ1-2
TGTGCCAGCCGTATACAGCGAAACACCGGGGAGCTGTTTTTT,CASRIQRNTGELFF,TRBV7-2,NA,NA,TRBJ2-2
TGTGCCAGCAGCCAAGGACTAGCGGGGGTCCCCGGGGAGCTGTTTTTT,CASSQGLAGVPGELFF,TRBV4-2,TRBD2,NA,TRBJ2-2
TGTGCCAGCAGCCTCGCACAGGGGCCTAATGAAAAACTGTTTTTT,CASSLAQGPNEKLFF,TRBV5-4,TRBD1,NA,TRBJ1-4
TGTGCCAGCACCGGGGCTAGCGGGGGTAGAGTCGAGCAGTACTTC,CASTGASGGRVEQYF,TRBV25-1,TRBD2,NA,TRBJ2-7
TGTGCCAGCAGCTCGGCCGGGACAGGGTACTATGGCTACACCTTC,CASSSAGTGYYGYTF,TRBV7-3,TRBD1,once,TRBJ1-2
TGTGCCAGCAGTTTAATAACCGGTGAAGCTTTCTTT,CASSLITGEAFF,TRBV28,NA,NA,TRBJ1-1
TGTGCCAGCAGCAGGACAGGGGACGAGCAGTACTTC,CASSRTGDEQYF,TRBV3-1/TRBV3-2,TRBD1,NA,TRBJ2-7
TGTGCCAGCAGCTTACAGGGTGCGGCCGGGGAGCTGTTTTTT,CASSLQGAAGELFF,TRBV7-2,NA,NA,TRBJ2-2
TGTGCCAGCAGTGCTAGGCAGGGGCATCAGCCCCAGCATTTT,CASSARQGHQPQHF,TRBV2,NA,NA,TRBJ1-5
TGTGCCAGCAGTCCGACTAGCCTCCCAGATACGCAGTATTTT,CASSPTSLPDTQYF,TRBV6-2/TRBV6-3,TRBD2,NA,TRBJ2-3
TGCAGCGTTGTAGGGGGGATGTCCTCCTACAATGAGCAGTTCTTC,CSVVGGMSSYNEQFF,TRBV29-1,NA,NA,TRBJ2-1
TGCGCCAGCAGTGTTGCCGGGACTAGCGGGAACGAGCAGTTCTTC,CASSVAGTSGNEQFF,TRBV10-1,TRBD2,NA,TRBJ2-1
TGTGCCAGCTCACCGGGGGGAGGCCGGAGGACTGAAGCTTTCTTT,CASSPGGGRRTEAFF,TRBV18,NA,NA,TRBJ1-1
TGTGCCAGCAGCTTAAAGCGCGGGACGGGAAGCTCCTACGAGCAGTACTTC,CASSLKRGTGSSYEQYF,TRBV7-3,NA,NA,TRBJ2-7
TGTGCCATCAACCCGGTCGGGTCCGGGGGAAGGGTCTTC,CAINPVGSGGRVF,TRBV6-2/TRBV6-3,NA,NA,TRBJ2-1
TGTGCCAGCAGCACGGGACAGGGGTCCTACGAGCAGTACTTC,CASSTGQGSYEQYF,TRBV11-2,TRBD1,NA,TRBJ2-7
TGTGCCAGCAGCTTAGACTCCCGGGGGAGAGGGTTTGGCTACACCTTC,CASSLDSRGRGFGYTF,TRBV7-2,NA,NA,TRBJ1-2
TGTGCCAGCAGCCAAAATGGGGGATGGGATTCACCCCTCCACTTT,CASSQNGGWDSPLHF,TRBV3-1/TRBV3-2,NA,NA,TRBJ1-6
TGCGCCAGCAGCGGGGGACAGGTGCTCTCTGGGGCCAACGTCCTGACTTTC,CASSGGQVLSGANVLTF,TRBV5-1,TRBD1,NA,TRBJ2-6
TGTGCCTGGAGTAGAATGGGGTTGACCGGGGAGCTGTTTTTT,CAWSRMGLTGELFF,TRBV30,NA,NA,TRBJ2-2
TGCGCCAGCAGCTTGGAAGGGCTTACTAGCACAGATACGCAGTATTTT,CASSLEGLTSTDTQYF,TRBV5-1,NA,NA,TRBJ2-3
TGTGCCAGCAGTTACTGGCTAGACTCACCCCTCCACTTT,CASSYWLDSPLHF,TRBV6-2/TRBV6-3,NA,NA,TRBJ1-6
TGTGCCAGTAGCAGACTAGCGGACTCCTACGAGCAGTACTTC,CASSRLADSYEQYF,TRBV19,TRBD2,NA,TRBJ2-7
TGTGCCAGCAGCGCAGGGGCGGGCACAGATACGCAGTATTTT,CASSAGAGTDTQYF,TRBV7-3,NA,NA,TRBJ2-3
TGCGCCAGCAGCAGGGGGGGCTTGGGCACCGGGGAGCTGTTTTTT,CASSRGGLGTGELFF,TRBV4-3,NA,NA,TRBJ2-2
TGCGCCAGCAGCGAGGGCGGGCAACGTAATCAGCCCCAGCATTTT,CASSEGGQRNQPQHF,TRBV10-2,NA,NA,TRBJ1-5
TGTGCCAGCTCAGATCCGAGAGGGGGGGAGACCCAGTACTTC,CASSDPRGGETQYF,TRBV18,NA,NA,TRBJ2-5
TGCAGTGCTAGTCCGACAGGGTCAGAGCAGTATTTT,CSASPTGSEQYF,TRBV20-1,TRBD1,NA,TRBJ2-3
TGTGCCAGCAGTTTCAAGTCCTACGAGCAGTACTTC,CASSFKSYEQYF,TRBV28,NA,NA,TRBJ2-7
TGTGCCAGCAGCTTACGGGGGGAAGAGCAGTACTTC,CASSLRGEEQYF,TRBV7-6,TRBD2,NA,TRBJ2-7
TGTGCCAGCAGTCGACAGGGACTAGCGGGGGAGGGCGAGACCCAGTACTTC,CASSRQGLAGEGETQYF,TRBV6-6,TRBD2,NA,TRBJ2-5